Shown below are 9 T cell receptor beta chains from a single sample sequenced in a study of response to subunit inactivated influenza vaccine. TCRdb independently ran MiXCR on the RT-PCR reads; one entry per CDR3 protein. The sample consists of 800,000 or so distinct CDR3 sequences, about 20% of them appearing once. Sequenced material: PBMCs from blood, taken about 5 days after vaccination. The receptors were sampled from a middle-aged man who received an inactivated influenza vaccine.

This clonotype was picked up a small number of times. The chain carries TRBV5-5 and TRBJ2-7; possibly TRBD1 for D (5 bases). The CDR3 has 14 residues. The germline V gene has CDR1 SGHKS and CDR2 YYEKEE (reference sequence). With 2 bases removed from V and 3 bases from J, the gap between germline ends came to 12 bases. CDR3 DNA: TGTGCCAGCAGCTTTCTACAGGATCACTACGAGCAGTACTTC. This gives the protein CASSFLQDHYEQYF.

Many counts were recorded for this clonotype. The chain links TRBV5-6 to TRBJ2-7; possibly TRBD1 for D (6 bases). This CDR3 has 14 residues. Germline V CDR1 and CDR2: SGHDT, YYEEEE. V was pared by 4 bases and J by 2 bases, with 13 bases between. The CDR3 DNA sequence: TGTGCCAGCAGCCTCTGGGACAACACCTACGAGCAGTACTTC. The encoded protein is CASSLWDNTYEQYF.

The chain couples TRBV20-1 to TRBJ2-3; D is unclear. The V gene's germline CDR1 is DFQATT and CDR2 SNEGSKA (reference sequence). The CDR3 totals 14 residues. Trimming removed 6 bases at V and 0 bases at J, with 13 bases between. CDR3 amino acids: CSAAASVSTDTQYF. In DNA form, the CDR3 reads TGCAGTGCCGCGGCCTCGGTTAGCACAGATACGCAGTATTTT.

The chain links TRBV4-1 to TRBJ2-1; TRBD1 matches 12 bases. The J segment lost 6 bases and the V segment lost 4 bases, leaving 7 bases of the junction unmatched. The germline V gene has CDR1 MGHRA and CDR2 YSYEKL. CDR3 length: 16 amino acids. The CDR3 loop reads CASSPRGQGARNEQFF. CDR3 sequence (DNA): TGCGCCAGCAGCCCAAGGGGACAGGGGGCGCGCAATGAGCAGTTCTTC.

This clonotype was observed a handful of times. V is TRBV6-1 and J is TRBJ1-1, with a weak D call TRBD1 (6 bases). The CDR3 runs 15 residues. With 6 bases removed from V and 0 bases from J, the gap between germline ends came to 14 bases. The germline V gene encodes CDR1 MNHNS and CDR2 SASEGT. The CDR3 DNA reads TGTGCCAGCAGGCCAAACAGGGTGGTGAACACTGAAGCTTTCTTT. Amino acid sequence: CASRPNRVVNTEAFF.

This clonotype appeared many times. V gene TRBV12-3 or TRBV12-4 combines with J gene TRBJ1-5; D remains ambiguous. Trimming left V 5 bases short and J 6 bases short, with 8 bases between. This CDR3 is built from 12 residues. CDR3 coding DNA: TGTGCCAGCAGTCTGTTTCGTCAGCCCCAGCATTTT. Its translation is CASSLFRQPQHF.

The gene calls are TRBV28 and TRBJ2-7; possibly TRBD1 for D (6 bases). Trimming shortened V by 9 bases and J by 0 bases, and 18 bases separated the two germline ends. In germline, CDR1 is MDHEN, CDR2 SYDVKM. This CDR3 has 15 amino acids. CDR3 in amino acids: CASYSLGQSSYEQYF. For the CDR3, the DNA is TGTGCCAGTTACTCGCTCGGACAGAGCTCCTACGAGCAGTACTTC.

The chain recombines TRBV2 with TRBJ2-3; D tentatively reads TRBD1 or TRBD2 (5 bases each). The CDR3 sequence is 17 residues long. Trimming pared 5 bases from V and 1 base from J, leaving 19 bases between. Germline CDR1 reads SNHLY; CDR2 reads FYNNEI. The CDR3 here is CASSPLWGTDRTDTQYF. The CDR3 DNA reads TGTGCCAGCAGTCCGCTGTGGGGGACCGACCGCACAGATACGCAGTATTTT. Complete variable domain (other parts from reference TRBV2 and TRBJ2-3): EPEVTQTPSHQVTQMGQEVILRCVPISNHLYFYWYRQILGQKVEFLVSFYNNEISEKSEIFDDQFSVERPDGSNFTLKIRSTKLEDSAMYFCASSPLWGTDRTDTQYFGPGTRLTVL.

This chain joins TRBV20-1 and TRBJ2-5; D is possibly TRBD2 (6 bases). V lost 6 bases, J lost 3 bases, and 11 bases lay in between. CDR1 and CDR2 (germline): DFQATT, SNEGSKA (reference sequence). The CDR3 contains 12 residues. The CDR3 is CSARGTKETQYF. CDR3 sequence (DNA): TGCAGTGCCCGGGGGACGAAAGAGACCCAGTACTTC.